This passage covers 17 T cell receptor beta chains from one sample sequenced in a study of T-cell reconstitution after alpha-beta-depleted transplantation in children. Using unique molecular identifiers, the investigators prepared the TCRbeta library. TCRdb fed the PCR reads into MiXCR, producing one record per CDR3 protein. The table lists 350,000 to 400,000 distinct CDR3 sequences, about 14% of them singletons. Sequenced here: PBMCs, sampled from the stem cell graft. The receptors derive from a human donor who donated a stem cell graft to a child with Fanconi anemia.

The DNA of the CDR3 is TGTGCCACCAGCCTACTAGACTCCTACAATGAGCAGTTCTTC. This encodes CATSLLDSYNEQFF. The chain carries TRBV15 and TRBJ2-1, with TRBD2 as a possible D gene (5 bases). The germline V gene encodes CDR1 LNHNV and CDR2 YYDKDF (reference sequence). Trimming cost V 5 bases and J 0 bases, with 8 bases left between them. CDR3 length equals 14 residues.

Many counts were recorded for this clonotype. The chain uses TRBV20-1 and TRBJ1-1; D call uncertain. The V end lost 2 bases, the J end lost 1 base, and 8 bases lay between the germline ends. Germline values: CDR1 DFQATT, CDR2 SNEGSKA (reference sequence). This CDR3 contains 13 residues. The chain's CDR3 is CSARPDKNTEAFF. CDR3 bases: TGCAGTGCTAGACCAGACAAGAACACTGAAGCTTTCTTT.

The V gene is TRBV11-2, the J gene TRBJ2-3; D gene unclear. Between the trimmed V and J ends, which lost 5 bases and 4 bases, there was a span of 16 bases. CDR1 SGHAT and CDR2 FQNNGV come from the germline V gene. The CDR3 contains 15 residues. The CDR3 DNA reads TGTGCCAGCAGCCCTCTGCTAACGGGCGCAGATACGCAGTATTTT. It translates to CASSPLLTGADTQYF.

The table lists this clonotype with many counts. The chain recombines TRBV10-3 with TRBJ1-1; D perhaps matches TRBD1 (5 bases). With 6 bases removed from V and 5 bases from J, the gap between germline ends came to 13 bases. The CDR3 is 13 residues long. Germline V lookup: CDR1 ENHRY, CDR2 SYGVKD. The CDR3 sequence is CAISSGPGTEAFF. The CDR3 bases are TGTGCCATCAGCTCGGGTCCAGGGACTGAAGCTTTCTTT.

A word on this clonotype: A much larger clone differs from this one at a single base, so this may be a read error. The rearrangement joins TRBV12-3 or TRBV12-4 to TRBJ2-2; no clear D gene. The V gene lost 8 bases and the J gene lost 6 bases, with 4 bases spanning the gap. The CDR3 runs to 10 residues. The CDR3 DNA sequence: TGTGCCAGCGGGCCCGGGGAGCTGTTTTTT. Its translation: CASGPGELFF.

This clonotype was seen more than once but under ten times. The V gene is TRBV7-9, the J gene TRBJ2-3; TRBD1 might be the D (6 bases). This CDR3 is built from 15 residues. Trimming took 4 bases from V and 2 from J, leaving 13 bases between them. Germline loops: CDR1 SEHNR, CDR2 FQNEAQ (reference sequence). The CDR3 DNA is TGTGCCAGCAGCTACAGGACAGCCTACACAGATACGCAGTATTTT. It specifies CASSYRTAYTDTQYF.

The chain employs TRBV5-1 and TRBJ1-6; TRBD1 might be the D (6 bases). Trimming stripped 6 bases from V and 8 bases from J, with 15 bases between. The germline CDR1 and CDR2 sequences are SGHRS and YFSETQ. The CDR3 is made up of 14 amino acids. CDR3 DNA: TGCGCCAGCACTTGGGGGCAGATTGATTCACCCCTCCACTTT. Translating it yields CASTWGQIDSPLHF.

The genes are TRBV15 and TRBJ2-5; D remains unclear. Between the trimmed V and J ends, which lost 2 bases and 2 bases, there was a span of 9 bases. CDR3 length: 14 amino acids. Germline V CDR1 and CDR2: LNHNV, YYDKDF (reference sequence). The CDR3 nucleotides are TGTGCCACCAGCAGATCGAGCCGGCAAGAGACCCAGTACTTC. Protein: CATSRSSRQETQYF.

The chain joins TRBV6-5 to TRBJ2-2; weak D call: TRBD1 (5 bases). CDR1 MNHEY and CDR2 SVGAGI come from the germline V gene. The CDR3 has 14 residues. Trimming took 1 base from V and 8 from J, leaving 11 bases between them. In DNA form, the CDR3 reads TGTGCCAGCAGTTACTTAGGGGCCGGAGGGGAGCTGTTTTTT. Translation: CASSYLGAGGELFF.

This clonotype was counted between two and nine times. The rearrangement uses TRBV7-9 and TRBJ2-5, with 8 bases identical to TRBD1. The V gene's germline CDR1 is SEHNR and CDR2 FQNEAQ (reference sequence). The CDR3 has 15 residues. V trimming: 3 bases; J trimming: 3 bases; junction bases outside the gene matches: 6. CDR3: CASSFAGGLKETQYF. The CDR3 DNA follows: TGTGCCAGCAGCTTCGCAGGGGGCCTGAAAGAGACCCAGTACTTC.

The rearrangement joins TRBV7-9 to TRBJ2-7; the match to TRBD1 covers 8 bases. This CDR3 is built from 16 residues. Trimming cost V 5 bases and J 1 base; bases outside gene matches: 10. In germline, CDR1 is SEHNR, CDR2 FQNEAQ (reference sequence). The CDR3 coding sequence is TGTGCCAGCAGCAGGCACCAGGGGGCCCCGTCCTACGAGCAGTACTTC. Its translation: CASSRHQGAPSYEQYF. The full variable domain, rest sourced from reference TRBV7-9 and TRBJ2-7, is DTGVSQNPRHKITKRGQNVTFRCDPISEHNRLYWYRQTLGQGPEFLTYFQNEAQLEKSRLLSDRFSAERPKGSFSTLEIQRTEQGDSAMYLCASSRHQGAPSYEQYFGPGTRLTVT.

The rearrangement joins TRBV4-2 to TRBJ2-2; the match to TRBD2 covers 8 bases. Germline CDR1 LGHNA, CDR2 YNFKEQ. This CDR3 contains 18 residues. J gave up 0 bases and V 0 bases, and 6 bases lay outside the gene matches. The CDR3, as DNA: TGTGCCAGCAGCCAAGACCCCGGGGGGGCCGCGAACACCGGGGAGCTGTTTTTT. The encoded protein is CASSQDPGGAANTGELFF.

The CDR3 DNA reads TGTGCCAGCAGCTTCCGGGACGAGCAGTACGTC. This sequence encodes CASSFRDEQYV. The chain carries TRBV7-8 and TRBJ2-7; D is unresolved. The CDR3 has 11 amino acids. The V gene lost 3 bases and the J gene lost 5 bases, with 5 bases spanning the gap. Germline V gives CDR1 SGHVS, CDR2 FQNEAQ.

The J gene is TRBJ1-1, the V gene TRBV7-9; no clear D. The V gene lost 2 bases and the J gene lost 0 bases, with 10 bases spanning the gap. Germline CDR1 SEHNR, CDR2 FQNEAQ (reference sequence). The length of the CDR3 is 15 residues. In DNA, the CDR3 is TGTGCCAGCAGCTTATTCGGGCAGATGAACACTGAAGCTTTCTTT. This codes for CASSLFGQMNTEAFF.

This chain links TRBV6-1 with TRBJ2-3, with D possibly matching TRBD2 (5 bases). CDR1 MNHNS and CDR2 SASEGT come from the germline V gene. The CDR3 sequence is 14 residues long. V lost 5 bases to trimming and J lost 6 bases, with 15 bases between them. CDR3 in DNA: TGTGCCAGCAGTCGCGGGCTCAATGTGGATACGCAGTATTTT. It translates to CASSRGLNVDTQYF.

This chain links TRBV5-1 with TRBJ2-1; D is undetermined. Germline V CDR1 and CDR2: SGHRS, YFSETQ. V shed 7 bases and J shed 3 bases, with 14 bases lying between them. This CDR3 contains 14 residues. DNA of the CDR3: TGCGCCAGCCAACCCACCCCGGGCTACAATGAGCAGTTCTTC. Residues: CASQPTPGYNEQFF.

J is TRBJ2-1 and V is TRBV12-3 or TRBV12-4, with 8 bases fitting TRBD1. V shed 6 bases, J shed 9 bases, and the junction held 13 bases outside the gene matches. The CDR3 is made up of 15 amino acids. The CDR3 DNA sequence: TGTGCCAGCAGCTTCTCAGGGGGCCGGCGAAGTGAGCAGTTCTTC. Its translation is CASSFSGGRRSEQFF.